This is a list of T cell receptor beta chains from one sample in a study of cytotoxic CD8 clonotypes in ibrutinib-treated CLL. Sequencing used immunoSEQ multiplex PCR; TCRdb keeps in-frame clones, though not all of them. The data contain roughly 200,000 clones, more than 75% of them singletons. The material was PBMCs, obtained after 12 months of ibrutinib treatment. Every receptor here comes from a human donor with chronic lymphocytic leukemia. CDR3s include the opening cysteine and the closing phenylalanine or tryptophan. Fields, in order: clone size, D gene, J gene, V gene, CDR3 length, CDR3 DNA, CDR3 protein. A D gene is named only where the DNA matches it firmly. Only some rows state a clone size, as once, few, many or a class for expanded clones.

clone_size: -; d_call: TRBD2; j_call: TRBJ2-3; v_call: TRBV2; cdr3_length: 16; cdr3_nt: TGTGCCAGCAGTGAGGGGTTTAGCGGGGTCACAGATACGCAGTATTTT; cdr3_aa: CASSEGFSGVTDTQYF
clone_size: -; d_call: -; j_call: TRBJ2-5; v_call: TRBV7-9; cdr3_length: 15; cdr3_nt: TGTGCCAGCAGCCACCTGGACACGTACCAAGAGACCCAGTACTTC; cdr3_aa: CASSHLDTYQETQYF
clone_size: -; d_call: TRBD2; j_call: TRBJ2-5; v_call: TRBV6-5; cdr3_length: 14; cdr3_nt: TGTGCCAGCACCCCCGGCGGGAGTGGTCGGACCCAGTACTTC; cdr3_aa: CASTPGGSGRTQYF
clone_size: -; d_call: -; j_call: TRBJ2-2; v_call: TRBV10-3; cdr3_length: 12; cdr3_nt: TGTGCCATCAGGCAGAACACCGGGGAGCTGTTTTTT; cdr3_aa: CAIRQNTGELFF
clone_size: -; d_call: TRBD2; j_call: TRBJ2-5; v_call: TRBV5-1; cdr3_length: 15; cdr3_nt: TGCGCCAGCAGAAATCCGGGACTAGCGGGTGAGACCCAGTACTTC; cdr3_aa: CASRNPGLAGETQYF
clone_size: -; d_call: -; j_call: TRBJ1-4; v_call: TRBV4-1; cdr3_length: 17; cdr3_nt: TGCGCCAGCAGCACTTACAGCGGGAGTCGGGGTGGTGAAAAACTGTTTTTT; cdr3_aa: CASSTYSGSRGGEKLFF
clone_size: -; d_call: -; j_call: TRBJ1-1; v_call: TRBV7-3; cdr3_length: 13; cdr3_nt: TGTGCCAGCACGTCAGGGATGAACACTGAAGCTTTCTTT; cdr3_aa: CASTSGMNTEAFF
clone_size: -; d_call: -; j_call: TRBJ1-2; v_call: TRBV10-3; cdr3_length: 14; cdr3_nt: TGTGCCATCAGTGCGGAGCAGGGTCGCTATGGCTACACCTTC; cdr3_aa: CAISAEQGRYGYTF
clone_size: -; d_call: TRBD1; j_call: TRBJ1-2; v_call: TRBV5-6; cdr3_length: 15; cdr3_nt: TGTGCCAGCAGCTTAGGACAGGCTTCATACTATGGCTACACCTTC; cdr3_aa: CASSLGQASYYGYTF
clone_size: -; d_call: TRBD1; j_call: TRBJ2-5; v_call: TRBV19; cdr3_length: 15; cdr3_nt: TGTGCCAGTAGTATATATAACAGGGGGAAAGAGACCCAGTACTTC; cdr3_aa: CASSIYNRGKETQYF
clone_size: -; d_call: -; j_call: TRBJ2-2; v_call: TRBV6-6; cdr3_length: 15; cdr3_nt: TGTGCCAGCAGTTACGAATTGAGGGGACTCGGGGAGCTGTTTTTT; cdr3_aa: CASSYELRGLGELFF
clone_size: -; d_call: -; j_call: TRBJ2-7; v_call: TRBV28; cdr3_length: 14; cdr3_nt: TGTGCCAGCAGTTTTTTAGACAGCAACTACGAGCAGTACTTC; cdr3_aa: CASSFLDSNYEQYF
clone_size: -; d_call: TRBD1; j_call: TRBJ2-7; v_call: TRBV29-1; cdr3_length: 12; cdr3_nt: TGCAGTGCTGGACAGGAGAACTACGAGCAGTACTTC; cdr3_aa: CSAGQENYEQYF
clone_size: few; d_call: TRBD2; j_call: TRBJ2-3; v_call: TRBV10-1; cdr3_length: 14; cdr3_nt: TGCGCCAGCAGTGACGGGGGGGCAGGAGATACGCAGTATTTT; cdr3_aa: CASSDGGAGDTQYF
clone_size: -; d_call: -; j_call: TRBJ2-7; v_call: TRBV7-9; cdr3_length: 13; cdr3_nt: TGTGCCAGCAGCTTAGAGGCAGTCTACGAGCAGTACTTC; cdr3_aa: CASSLEAVYEQYF
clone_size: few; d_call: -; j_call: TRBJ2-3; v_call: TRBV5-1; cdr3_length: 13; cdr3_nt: TGCGCCAGCAGCTGGACCCGCACAGATACGCAGTATTTT; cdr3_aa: CASSWTRTDTQYF
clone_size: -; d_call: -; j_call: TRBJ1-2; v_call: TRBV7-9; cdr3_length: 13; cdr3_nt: TGTGCCAGCAGTTACCGCCAGGGGCAGGGCTACACCTTC; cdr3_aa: CASSYRQGQGYTF
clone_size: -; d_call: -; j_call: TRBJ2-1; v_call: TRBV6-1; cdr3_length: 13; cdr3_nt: TGTGCCAGCCTCCGCGCGGGCTACAATGAGCAGTTCTTC; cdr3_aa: CASLRAGYNEQFF
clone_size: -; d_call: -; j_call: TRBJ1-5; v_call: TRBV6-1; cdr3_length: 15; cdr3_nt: TGTGCCAGCAGTGAACGGGGGGAGAGGTGGCAGCCCCAGCATTTT; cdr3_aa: CASSERGERWQPQHF
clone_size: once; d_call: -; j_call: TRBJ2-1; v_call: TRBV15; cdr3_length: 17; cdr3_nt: TGTGCCACCAGCAGAGATCTGTTAGCCGGAACCTACAATGAGCAGTTCTTC; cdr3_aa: CATSRDLLAGTYNEQFF
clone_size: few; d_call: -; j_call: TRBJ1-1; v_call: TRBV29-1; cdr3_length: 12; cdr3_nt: TGCAGCGTTGGTCAGGTGAACACTGAAGCTTTCTTT; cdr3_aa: CSVGQVNTEAFF
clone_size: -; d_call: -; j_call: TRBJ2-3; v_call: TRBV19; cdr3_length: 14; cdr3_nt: TGTGCCAGTAGTATAGAGGGTTCCGGGGATACGCAGTATTTT; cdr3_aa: CASSIEGSGDTQYF
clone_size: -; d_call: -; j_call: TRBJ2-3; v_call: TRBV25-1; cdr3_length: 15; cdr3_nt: TGTGCCAGCAGTGGCTCGGTCCTCCGGGCAGATACGCAGTATTTT; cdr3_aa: CASSGSVLRADTQYF